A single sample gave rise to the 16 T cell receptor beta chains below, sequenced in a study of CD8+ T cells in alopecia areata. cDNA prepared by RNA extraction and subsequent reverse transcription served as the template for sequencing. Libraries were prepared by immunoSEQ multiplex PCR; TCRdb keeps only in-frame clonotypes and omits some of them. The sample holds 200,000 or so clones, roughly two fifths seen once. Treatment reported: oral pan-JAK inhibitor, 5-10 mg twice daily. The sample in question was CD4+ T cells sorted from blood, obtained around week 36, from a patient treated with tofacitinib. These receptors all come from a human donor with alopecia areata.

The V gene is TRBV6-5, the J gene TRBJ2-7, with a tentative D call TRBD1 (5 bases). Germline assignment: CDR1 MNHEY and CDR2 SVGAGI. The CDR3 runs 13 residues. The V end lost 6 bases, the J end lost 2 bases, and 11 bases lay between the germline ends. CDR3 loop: CASRVVGAYEQYF. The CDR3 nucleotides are TGTGCCAGCAGGGTGGTAGGGGCCTACGAGCAGTACTTC.

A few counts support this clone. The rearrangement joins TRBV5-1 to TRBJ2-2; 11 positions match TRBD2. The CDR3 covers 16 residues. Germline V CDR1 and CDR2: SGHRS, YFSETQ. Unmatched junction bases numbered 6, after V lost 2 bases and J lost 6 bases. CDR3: CASSFTSGSWAGELFF. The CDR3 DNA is TGCGCCAGCAGCTTTACTAGCGGGAGTTGGGCCGGGGAGCTGTTTTTT. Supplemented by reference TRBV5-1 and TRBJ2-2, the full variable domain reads KAGVTQTPRYLIKTRGQQVTLSCSPISGHRSVSWYQQTPGQGLQFLFEYFSETQRNKGNFPGRFSGRQFSNSRSEMNVSTLELGDSALYLCASSFTSGSWAGELFFGEGSRLTVL.

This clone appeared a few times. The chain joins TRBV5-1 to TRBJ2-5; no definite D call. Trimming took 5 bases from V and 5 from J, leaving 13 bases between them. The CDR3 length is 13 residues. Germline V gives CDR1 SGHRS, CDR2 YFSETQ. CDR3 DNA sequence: TGCGCCAGCAGAGAAGGGTTTGAGGAGACCCAGTACTTC. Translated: CASREGFEETQYF.

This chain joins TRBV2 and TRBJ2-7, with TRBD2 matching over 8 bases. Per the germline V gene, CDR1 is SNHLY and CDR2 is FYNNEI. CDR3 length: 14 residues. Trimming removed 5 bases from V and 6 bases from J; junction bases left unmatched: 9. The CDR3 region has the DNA TGTGCCAGCAGTCCAGAGCGGGGGCCCTCCGAGCAGTACTTC. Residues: CASSPERGPSEQYF.

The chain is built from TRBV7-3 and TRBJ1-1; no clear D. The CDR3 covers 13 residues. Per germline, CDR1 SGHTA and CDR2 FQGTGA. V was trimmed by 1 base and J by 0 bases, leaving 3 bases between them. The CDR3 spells CASSLRMNTEAFF. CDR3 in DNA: TGTGCCAGCAGCTTAAGGATGAACACTGAAGCTTTCTTT.

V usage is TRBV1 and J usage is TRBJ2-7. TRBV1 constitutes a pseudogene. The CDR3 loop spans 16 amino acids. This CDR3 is CTSSQGPTASAYEQYF. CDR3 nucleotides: TGCACCAGCAGCCAAGGACCTACAGCGTCCGCCTACGAGCAGTACTTC.

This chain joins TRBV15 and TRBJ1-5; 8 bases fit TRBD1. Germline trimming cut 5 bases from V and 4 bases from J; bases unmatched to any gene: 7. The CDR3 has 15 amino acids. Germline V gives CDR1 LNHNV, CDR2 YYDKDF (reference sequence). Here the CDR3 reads CATSYGTGGNQPQHF. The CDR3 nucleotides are TGTGCCACCAGCTATGGAACAGGGGGGAATCAGCCCCAGCATTTT.

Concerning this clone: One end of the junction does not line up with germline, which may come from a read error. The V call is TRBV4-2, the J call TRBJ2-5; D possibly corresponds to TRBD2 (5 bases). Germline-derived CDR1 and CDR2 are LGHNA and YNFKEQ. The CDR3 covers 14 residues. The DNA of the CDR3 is TGTGCCAGCAGTCAAGATGAGCGGAGAGTGGCCCAGTACTTC. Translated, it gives CASSQDERRVAQYF.

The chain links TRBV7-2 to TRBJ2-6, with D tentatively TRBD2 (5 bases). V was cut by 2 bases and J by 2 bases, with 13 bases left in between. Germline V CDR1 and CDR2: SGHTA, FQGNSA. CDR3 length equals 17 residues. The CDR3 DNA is TGTGCCAGCAGCTTACGTGGTGATAGCGCTGGGGCCAACGTCCTGACTTTC. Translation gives CASSLRGDSAGANVLTF.

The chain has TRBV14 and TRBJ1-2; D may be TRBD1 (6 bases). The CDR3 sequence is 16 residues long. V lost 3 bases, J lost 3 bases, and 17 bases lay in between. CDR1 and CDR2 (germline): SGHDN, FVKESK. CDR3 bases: TGTGCCAGCAGCCACCGGGGGGCCAGTAAGGACTATGGCTACACCTTC. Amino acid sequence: CASSHRGASKDYGYTF.

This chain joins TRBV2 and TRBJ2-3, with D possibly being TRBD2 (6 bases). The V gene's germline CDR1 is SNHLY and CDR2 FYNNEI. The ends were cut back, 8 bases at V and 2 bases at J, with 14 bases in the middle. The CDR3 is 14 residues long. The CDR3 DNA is TGTGCCAGCGGCCCGGGACTTTCCACAGATACGCAGTATTTT. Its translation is CASGPGLSTDTQYF.

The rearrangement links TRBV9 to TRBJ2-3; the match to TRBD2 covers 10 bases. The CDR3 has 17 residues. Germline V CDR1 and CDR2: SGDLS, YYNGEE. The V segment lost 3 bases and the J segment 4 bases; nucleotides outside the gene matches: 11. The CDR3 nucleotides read TGTGCCAGCAGCGCCACGCCGGCTAGCGGGAGTCCAGATACGCAGTATTTT. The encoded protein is CASSATPASGSPDTQYF.

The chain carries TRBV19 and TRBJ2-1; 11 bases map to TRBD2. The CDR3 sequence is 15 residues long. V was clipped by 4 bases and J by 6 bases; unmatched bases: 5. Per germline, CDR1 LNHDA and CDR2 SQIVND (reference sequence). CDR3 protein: CASSTTGLAVNEQFF. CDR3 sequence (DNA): TGTGCCAGTAGTACCACGGGACTAGCGGTCAATGAGCAGTTCTTC.

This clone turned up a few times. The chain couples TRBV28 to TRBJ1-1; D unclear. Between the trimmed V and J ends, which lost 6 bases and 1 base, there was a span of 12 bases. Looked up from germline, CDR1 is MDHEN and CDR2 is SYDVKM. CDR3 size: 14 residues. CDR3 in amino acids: CASSPMGRNTEAFF. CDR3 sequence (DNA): TGTGCCAGCAGCCCAATGGGAAGGAACACTGAAGCTTTCTTT. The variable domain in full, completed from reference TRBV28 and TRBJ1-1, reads DVKVTQSSRYLVKRTGEKVFLECVQDMDHENMFWYRQDPGLGLRLIYFSYDVKMKEKGDIPEGYSVSREKKERFSLILESASTNQTSMYLCASSPMGRNTEAFFGQGTRLTVV.

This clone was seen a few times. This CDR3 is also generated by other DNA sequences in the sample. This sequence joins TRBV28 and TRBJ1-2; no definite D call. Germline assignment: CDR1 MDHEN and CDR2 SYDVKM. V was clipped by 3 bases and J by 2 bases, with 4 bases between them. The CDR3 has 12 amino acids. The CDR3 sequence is CASSLGNYGYTF. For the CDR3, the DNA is TGTGCCAGCAGTTTGGGGAACTATGGCTACACCTTC.

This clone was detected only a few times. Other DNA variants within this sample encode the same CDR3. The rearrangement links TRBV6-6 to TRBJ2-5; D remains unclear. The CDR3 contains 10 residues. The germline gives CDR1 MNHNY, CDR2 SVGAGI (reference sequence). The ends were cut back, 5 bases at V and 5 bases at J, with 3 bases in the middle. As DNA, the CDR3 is TGTGCCAGCAGTCGGGAGACCCAGTACTTC. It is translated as CASSRETQYF.